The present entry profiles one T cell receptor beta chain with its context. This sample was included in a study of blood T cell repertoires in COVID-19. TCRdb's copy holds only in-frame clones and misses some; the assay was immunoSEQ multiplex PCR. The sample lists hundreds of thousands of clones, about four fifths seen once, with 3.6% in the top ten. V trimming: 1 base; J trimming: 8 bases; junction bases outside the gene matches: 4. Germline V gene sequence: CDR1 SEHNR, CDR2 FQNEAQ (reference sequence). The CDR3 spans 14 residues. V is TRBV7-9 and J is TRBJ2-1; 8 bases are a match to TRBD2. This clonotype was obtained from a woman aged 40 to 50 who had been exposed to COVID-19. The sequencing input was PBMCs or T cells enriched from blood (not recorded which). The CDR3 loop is CASSLVFSGDEQFF. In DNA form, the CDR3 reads TGTGCCAGCAGCTTAGTGTTTAGCGGGGATGAGCAGTTCTTC.